The 20 T cell receptor beta chains presented below share a single source sample, sequenced in a study of blood T cell repertoires in COVID-19 (dated by TCRdb to the early 2020s). Receptor libraries were prepared by the immunoSEQ multiplex PCR assay. TCRdb re-hosts the immuneACCESS table, in-frame sequences only. Its copies lack some clones; in the studies checked, an unresolved V gene accounts for under half of them, and the cause for the rest is not known. This sample lists around 94,000 clones; more than 85% were detected once. Around 4.4% of the sample is in the top ten clones. Sample: peripheral blood. The receptors stem from a man between 18 and 35 years old with acute or convalescent COVID-19.

A single count supports this clone. This sequence joins TRBV6-1 and TRBJ1-2, with TRBD1 identical over 7 bases. With V trimmed by 0 bases and J by 4 bases, 2 bases remained unmatched. Germline CDR1 MNHNS, CDR2 SASEGT. This CDR3 comprises 14 residues. The CDR3 DNA reads TGTGCCAGCAGTGAAGCGTACAGGGGCTATGGCTACACCTTC. Translated: CASSEAYRGYGYTF.

This rearrangement joins TRBV27 to TRBJ1-1; D uncertain. Germline loops: CDR1 MNHEY, CDR2 SMNVEV (reference sequence). The V end was cut by 8 bases, the J end by 1 base, with 17 bases between. This CDR3 is 15 amino acids long. The CDR3, as DNA: TGTGCCAGCTCGGAGGGTCACGGGAGGAACACTGAAGCTTTCTTT. This codes for CASSEGHGRNTEAFF.

The chain recombines TRBV5-8 with TRBJ1-1; a possible D gene is TRBD1 (6 bases). The CDR3 covers 15 residues. Germline lookup yields CDR1 SGHTS and CDR2 YDEGEE. The V end was cut by 4 bases, the J end by 1 base, with 14 bases between. Here the CDR3 reads CASSPMDRGNTEAFF. The CDR3 DNA reads as TGTGCCAGCAGCCCCATGGACAGAGGGAACACTGAAGCTTTCTTT.

The genes are TRBV5-1 and TRBJ1-5; tentatively, D is TRBD1 (5 bases). The CDR3 loop spans 14 amino acids. In germline, CDR1 is SGHRS, CDR2 YFSETQ. V dropped 4 bases and J dropped 7 bases, with 15 bases sitting between them. DNA for the CDR3: TGCGCCAGCAGCGAAGGGGCGCACGGGCAGCCCCAGCATTTT. This sequence encodes CASSEGAHGQPQHF.

This clone was recorded a few times. This chain links TRBV19 with TRBJ2-2; 14 bases agree with TRBD2. The CDR3 consists of 18 residues. Trimming removed 5 bases from V and 4 bases from J; junction bases left unmatched: 9. The V gene's germline CDR1 is LNHDA and CDR2 SQIVND (reference sequence). This CDR3 reads CASSATSGGARGTGELFF. CDR3 sequence (DNA): TGTGCCAGTAGTGCGACTAGCGGGGGGGCTCGGGGCACCGGGGAGCTGTTTTTT.

The chain uses TRBV4-2 and TRBJ2-3, with TRBD1 identical over 8 bases. The CDR3 sequence is 15 residues long. J lost 3 bases, V lost 4 bases, and 6 bases had no gene match. The germline V gene has CDR1 LGHNA and CDR2 YNFKEQ. The CDR3 protein is CASSPGQGVTDTQYF. The CDR3 nucleotides read TGTGCCAGCAGCCCCGGACAGGGAGTAACAGATACGCAGTATTTT.

V is TRBV9 and J is TRBJ2-7; 7 bases fit TRBD1. This CDR3 is 12 amino acids long. From germline, CDR1 is SGDLS and CDR2 YYNGEE. V dropped 8 bases and J dropped 4; count of bases not matched to a gene: 6. DNA for the CDR3: TGTGCCAGTGGAGGACAGGAGTACGAGCAGTACTTC. It translates to CASGGQEYEQYF.

The CDR3 protein is CASTSTDRGRNQPQHF. The CDR3 nucleotides read TGTGCCAGCACGTCAACGGACAGGGGGCGAAATCAGCCCCAGCATTTT. The rearrangement uses TRBV6-6 and TRBJ1-5; 11 nucleotides line up with TRBD1. This CDR3 has 16 amino acids. Germline loops: CDR1 MNHNY, CDR2 SVGAGI (reference sequence). Trimming removed 7 bases from V and 4 bases from J; junction bases left unmatched: 9.

The CDR3 DNA reads TGTGCCAGCAGAGCCCAGGTCCCGAACTATGGCTACACCTTC. It encodes CASRAQVPNYGYTF. The chain has TRBV2 and TRBJ1-2, with D hard to call. This CDR3 is built from 14 residues. Germline CDR1 SNHLY, CDR2 FYNNEI. With 6 bases removed from V and 2 bases from J, the gap between germline ends came to 13 bases.

The chain is built from TRBV5-1 and TRBJ1-1; D is undetermined. CDR3 length: 11 residues. V was pared by 4 bases and J by 3 bases, with 4 bases between. Germline assignment: CDR1 SGHRS and CDR2 YFSETQ. The CDR3 DNA follows: TGCGCCAGCAGCCTAGACACTGAAGCTTTCTTT. Translation: CASSLDTEAFF. Variable domain in full (rest from reference TRBV5-1 and TRBJ1-1): KAGVTQTPRYLIKTRGQQVTLSCSPISGHRSVSWYQQTPGQGLQFLFEYFSETQRNKGNFPGRFSGRQFSNSRSEMNVSTLELGDSALYLCASSLDTEAFFGQGTRLTVV.

This chain uses TRBV5-1 with TRBJ2-1; TRBD2 agrees at 9 bases. The length of the CDR3 is 15 residues. Unmatched junction bases numbered 3, after V lost 3 bases and J lost 2 bases. Germline V lookup: CDR1 SGHRS, CDR2 YFSETQ. The CDR3 spells CASSSAGGPYNEQFF. The CDR3 region has the DNA TGCGCCAGCAGCTCAGCGGGAGGCCCCTACAATGAGCAGTTCTTC.

The chain recombines TRBV12-3 or TRBV12-4 with TRBJ1-2; D is unresolved. There are 12 residues in the CDR3. Trimming shortened V by 3 bases and J by 5 bases, and 7 bases separated the two germline ends. DNA for the CDR3: TGTGCCAGCAGTTTTCCAGGATATGGCTACACCTTC. Protein product: CASSFPGYGYTF.

The V gene is TRBV19, the J gene TRBJ2-6; no definite D call. This CDR3 region has 14 residues. The V and J ends lost 7 bases and 2 bases respectively, with 9 bases between them. Germline CDR1 LNHDA, CDR2 SQIVND (reference sequence). CDR3 amino acids: CASNPEAGANVLTF. The CDR3, as DNA: TGTGCCAGTAACCCCGAGGCTGGGGCCAACGTCCTGACTTTC.

This chain joins TRBV7-9 and TRBJ2-1; tentatively, D is TRBD1 (5 bases). Trimming removed 5 bases from V and 3 bases from J, with 14 bases in between. Germline V lookup: CDR1 SEHNR, CDR2 FQNEAQ (reference sequence). The CDR3 totals 15 residues. In nucleotides, the CDR3 is TGTGCCAGCAGCGAAGACGACAGTTACTACAATGAGCAGTTCTTC. Its protein product is CASSEDDSYYNEQFF.

The chain links TRBV24-1 to TRBJ2-5, with 12 nucleotides matching TRBD2. V shed 3 bases, J shed 5 bases, and the junction held 9 bases outside the gene matches. Per the germline V gene, CDR1 is KGHDR and CDR2 is SFDVKD. The CDR3 spans 17 residues. The CDR3, as DNA: TGTGCCACCAGTGATCCGGGACTAGCGGGTCAAGGGGAGACCCAGTACTTC. Its translation: CATSDPGLAGQGETQYF.

The chain has TRBV20-1 and TRBJ2-1, with a weak D call TRBD2 (6 bases). The germline V gene encodes CDR1 DFQATT and CDR2 SNEGSKA (reference sequence). The CDR3 loop spans 12 amino acids. Trimming cost V 3 bases and J 10 bases, with 13 bases left between them. The CDR3 DNA reads TGCAGTGCTAGTTCGGGACTGGACGAGCAGTTCTTC. Amino acid sequence: CSASSGLDEQFF.

V usage is TRBV2 and J usage is TRBJ1-5, with D perhaps TRBD1 (6 bases). CDR3 size: 15 residues. The V gene lost 6 bases and the J gene lost 4 bases, with 16 bases spanning the gap. Germline lookup yields CDR1 SNHLY and CDR2 FYNNEI. The CDR3 loop reads CASSVLQGSNQPQHF. In DNA form, the CDR3 reads TGTGCCAGCAGCGTCCTGCAGGGGTCAAATCAGCCCCAGCATTTT.

The CDR3 loop reads CASDDRGNQPQHF. The CDR3 DNA follows: TGTGCCAGCGATGACAGGGGGAATCAGCCCCAGCATTTT. This chain links TRBV6-5 with TRBJ1-5; 9 positions agree with TRBD1. The CDR3 consists of 13 residues. Germline V CDR1 and CDR2: MNHEY, SVGAGI. V gave up 8 bases and J gave up 4 bases; unmatched junction bases: 3.

This clone was seen just once. This chain connects TRBV6-5 to TRBJ1-2; possible D gene TRBD1, 6 bases. The CDR3 runs to 14 residues. V lost 0 bases and J lost 6, with 11 bases in between. Germline V gene sequence: CDR1 MNHEY, CDR2 SVGAGI. CDR3 nucleotide sequence: TGTGCCAGCAGTTACTCGGGGCAGGGGCATGGCTACACCTTC. Translating gives CASSYSGQGHGYTF.

This clone has a single count. V usage is TRBV6-5 and J usage is TRBJ2-7, with 8 bases lining up with TRBD1. CDR3 length equals 15 residues. Per the germline V gene, CDR1 is MNHEY and CDR2 is SVGAGI. The V segment lost 2 bases and the J segment 4 bases; nucleotides outside the gene matches: 7. The CDR3 coding sequence is TGTGCCAGCAGTTACCGCTCGACAGGGGCGTACGAGCAGTACTTC. Residues: CASSYRSTGAYEQYF.